These 25 T cell receptor beta chains were sequenced from one sample in a study of blood T cells in healthy people across ages. A sample-barcoded 5' primer and a J-beta primer mix were used in a second PCR of about 6 to 12 cycles. TCRdb passed the 5' RACE reads through MiXCR, listing each CDR3 protein once. The sample has roughly 1 million distinct CDR3 sequences, 20% to 25% seen once. This sample was also put to use in a study of T cells of mothers and their children.

The specimen sequenced was blood. These receptors were collected from a girl between 2 and 10 years old in good health.

The V and J genes are TRBV5-1 and TRBJ2-5; 9 nucleotides agree with TRBD1. This CDR3 has 15 amino acids. Looked up from germline, CDR1 is SGHRS and CDR2 is YFSETQ. After removal of 3 bases from V and 1 base from J, the junction contained 4 bases not matched to a gene. The CDR3 DNA follows: TGCGCCAGCAGCTCTGGACAGGGGATCCAAGAGACCCAGTACTTC. Translating it yields CASSSGQGIQETQYF.

The chain links TRBV11-2 to TRBJ2-3; 8 bases are shared with TRBD1. Germline trimming cut 5 bases from V and 5 bases from J; bases unmatched to any gene: 6. Germline CDR1 reads SGHAT; CDR2 reads FQNNGV. This CDR3 has 14 amino acids. Here the CDR3 reads CASSPDRGIDTQYF. CDR3 DNA sequence: TGTGCCAGCAGCCCCGACAGGGGTATAGATACGCAGTATTTT.

The chain carries TRBV19 and TRBJ2-1; 11 bases map to TRBD1. The germline V gene has CDR1 LNHDA and CDR2 SQIVND (reference sequence). The CDR3 loop spans 16 amino acids. J was trimmed by 6 bases and V by 4 bases; bases with no gene match: 8. CDR3 amino acids: CASSRVGGTGGNEQFF. In DNA, the CDR3 is TGTGCCAGTAGTAGGGTCGGGGGGACAGGGGGCAATGAGCAGTTCTTC.

The chain links TRBV7-9 to TRBJ2-7; maybe TRBD2 (5 bases). Germline assignment: CDR1 SEHNR and CDR2 FQNEAQ (reference sequence). Trimming removed 1 base at V and 6 bases at J, with 19 bases between. The CDR3 sequence is 16 residues long. CDR3 DNA sequence: TGTGCCAGCAGCTTAGGCTCTAACGGGGATCGAGGCGAGCAGTACTTC. It is translated as CASSLGSNGDRGEQYF.

V is TRBV29-1 and J is TRBJ2-5; unclear D gene. V was cut by 5 bases and J by 1 base, with 8 bases left in between. Germline CDR1 is SQVTM and CDR2 is ANQGSEA. This CDR3 is built from 12 residues. The CDR3 DNA reads as TGCAGCGTTCGCGAGTTCCAAGAGACCCAGTACTTC. It codes for CSVREFQETQYF.

The rearrangement uses TRBV29-1 and TRBJ1-4; D gene unclear. Per germline, CDR1 SQVTM and CDR2 ANQGSEA. This CDR3 is 13 amino acids long. V dropped 6 bases and J dropped 0 bases, with 8 bases sitting between them. The CDR3 nucleotides read TGCAGCGTAGTACCTGCAACTAATGAAAAACTGTTTTTT. This gives the protein CSVVPATNEKLFF.

The V gene is TRBV6-5, the J gene TRBJ2-1, with a possible D match to TRBD1 (6 bases). V gave up 5 bases and J gave up 14 bases, with 16 bases separating them. Germline values: CDR1 MNHEY, CDR2 SVGAGI. The CDR3 runs 12 residues. The CDR3 region is CASSADRLPKFF. CDR3 bases: TGTGCCAGCAGTGCCGACAGGCTCCCCAAGTTCTTC.

This clonotype has more than one count but fewer than ten. The chain links TRBV27 to TRBJ2-5; D remains unclear. The DNA end is a closer match to TRBJ2-1, so the J assignment may be wrong. The CDR3 is 15 residues long. Germline CDR1 MNHEY, CDR2 SMNVEV (reference sequence). The CDR3 loop is CASSIKPLPYNEQFF. The CDR3 DNA is TGTGCCAGCAGTATTAAACCACTTCCGTACAATGAGCAGTTCTTC.

The sample holds a few counts of this clonotype. The gene calls are TRBV15 and TRBJ1-4; 7 bases align to TRBD1. The V and J ends lost 4 bases and 2 bases, in that order; junction bases with no gene match: 10. Germline V gene data show CDR1 as LNHNV and CDR2 as YYDKDF (reference sequence). CDR3 length: 17 residues. The CDR3 DNA follows: TGTGCCACCAGCAAAGACGTACCGGGACAGACTAATGAAAAACTGTTTTTT. Residues: CATSKDVPGQTNEKLFF.

This clonotype was recorded only once. One junction end disagrees with the germline gene, perhaps due to a read error. The CDR3: CASSWVFGPNEKLVF. The DNA for the CDR3 is TGTGCCAGCAGCTGGGTGTTTGGGCCTAATGAAAAACTGGTTTTT. The chain is built from TRBV7-2 and TRBJ1-4, with D uncertain. This CDR3 is 15 amino acids long. Germline lookup yields CDR1 SGHTA and CDR2 FQGNSA.

This clonotype showed up just a few times. This rearrangement joins TRBV9 to TRBJ2-1, with a possible D match to TRBD2 (7 bases). The length of the CDR3 is 13 residues. CDR1 is SGDLS, CDR2 YYNGEE, per germline. V lost 7 bases and J lost 5, with 13 bases in between. The CDR3 is CASGAGADNEQFF. CDR3 nucleotides: TGTGCCAGCGGTGCGGGGGCCGACAATGAGCAGTTCTTC.

The genes are TRBV29-1 and TRBJ2-5, with D unresolved. Deletions cut 3 bases from V and 3 bases from J, with 11 bases between. CDR3 length equals 13 residues. CDR1 is SQVTM, CDR2 ANQGSEA, per germline. The CDR3 DNA reads TGCAGCGTTGACGCGGCTTACGAAGAGACCCAGTACTTC. Its translation: CSVDAAYEETQYF.

This clonotype showed up just a few times. CDR3 sequence reads: CASSLSSLSEQFF. In DNA, the CDR3 is TGCGCCAGCAGCCTTTCGTCACTTTCTGAGCAGTTCTTC. The gene calls are TRBV4-1 and TRBJ2-5, with D unclear. The DNA end is a closer match to TRBJ2-1, so the J assignment may be wrong. The CDR3 consists of 13 residues. CDR1 and CDR2 (germline): MGHRA, YSYEKL.

The V call is TRBV10-3, the J call TRBJ2-7; D gene unclear. This CDR3 is 14 amino acids long. V shed 2 bases and J shed 0 bases, with 8 bases lying between them. Per the germline V gene, CDR1 is ENHRY and CDR2 is SYGVKD. The DNA of the CDR3 is TGTGCCATCAGTGAGGCCGAGAACTCCTACGAGCAGTACTTC. This codes for CAISEAENSYEQYF.

The chain joins TRBV7-9 to TRBJ1-2, with D perhaps matching TRBD1 (5 bases). Germline-derived CDR1 and CDR2 are SEHNR and FQNEAQ (reference sequence). The CDR3 runs to 15 residues. Trimming left V 5 bases short and J 4 bases short, with 17 bases between. The CDR3 DNA is TGTGCCAGCAGCGGGAGACTGGGACTTATCTATGGCTACACCTTC. Protein sequence: CASSGRLGLIYGYTF. Complete variable domain (other parts from reference TRBV7-9 and TRBJ1-2): DTGVSQNPRHKITKRGQNVTFRCDPISEHNRLYWYRQTLGQGPEFLTYFQNEAQLEKSRLLSDRFSAERPKGSFSTLEIQRTEQGDSAMYLCASSGRLGLIYGYTFGSGTRLTVV.

As to this clonotype: Germline and junction disagree at one end, which may indicate a read error. The chain links TRBV24-1 to TRBJ1-2; no clear D gene. From germline, CDR1 is KGHDR and CDR2 SFDVKD. The CDR3 spans 13 residues. Here the CDR3 reads CATSGYQGSGHTF. Here the CDR3 DNA reads TGTGCCACCAGTGGTTATCAAGGGAGTGGCCACACCTTC.

The rearrangement links TRBV27 to TRBJ1-4, with D unresolved. V lost 6 bases, J lost 4 bases, and 15 bases lay in between. The germline CDR1 and CDR2 sequences are MNHEY and SMNVEV (reference sequence). This CDR3 contains 15 residues. The CDR3 is CASSPHSDLNEKLFF. The CDR3 coding sequence is TGTGCCAGCAGCCCCCACAGCGACCTTAATGAAAAACTGTTTTTT.

The chain combines TRBV6-1 with TRBJ2-1, with D maybe TRBD1 (6 bases). The J call is in doubt because the DNA end fits TRBJ2-7 better. This CDR3 is built from 15 residues. Germline assignment: CDR1 MNHNS and CDR2 SASEGT. CDR3 amino acids: CASSQTGLSSYEQYF. CDR3 nucleotide sequence: TGTGCCAGCAGTCAAACAGGGCTCAGCTCCTACGAGCAGTACTTC.

This clonotype turned up a few times. The chain uses TRBV27 and TRBJ2-5; TRBD1 is a possible D gene (6 bases). The J call may be in error: the DNA end matches TRBJ2-1 better. CDR3 length: 13 amino acids. Germline V gives CDR1 MNHEY, CDR2 SMNVEV (reference sequence). CDR3 sequence: CASSSWTEGEQFF. CDR3 nucleotides: TGTGCCAGCAGTTCTTGGACAGAGGGTGAGCAGTTCTTC.

The chain uses TRBV6-5 and TRBJ1-2, with D unresolved. The CDR3 covers 12 residues. Germline CDR1 reads MNHEY; CDR2 reads SVGAGI. V lost 0 bases and J 2 bases, leaving 1 base between the germline ends. The CDR3 sequence: CASSYSNYGYTF. CDR3 DNA: TGTGCCAGCAGTTACTCGAACTATGGCTACACCTTC.

This clonotype was seen many times. The chain has TRBV20-1 and TRBJ2-5; a weak D match, TRBD2 (5 bases). Trimming took 5 bases from V and 2 from J, leaving 18 bases between them. The CDR3 has 15 amino acids. CDR1 is DFQATT and CDR2 is SNEGSKA in the germline V gene (reference sequence). The CDR3, as DNA: TGCAGTGCTTGGGTTTCCGGGGAGATACAAGAGACCCAGTACTTC. Its protein is CSAWVSGEIQETQYF.

The chain employs TRBV19 and TRBJ1-1, with D maybe TRBD1 (6 bases). Germline CDR1 is LNHDA and CDR2 is SQIVND (reference sequence). Trimming left V 3 bases short and J 1 base short, with 18 bases between. The CDR3 extends over 17 amino acids. The CDR3 DNA is TGTGCCAGTAGTATGGGGGGAGGGGGTGTACAGAACACTGAAGCTTTCTTT. Translating it yields CASSMGGGGVQNTEAFF.

The sample holds a few counts of this clonotype. The V and J genes are TRBV29-1 and TRBJ2-1; D gene uncertain. Trimming stripped 7 bases from V and 7 bases from J, with 17 bases between. There are 13 residues in the CDR3. Germline CDR1 SQVTM, CDR2 ANQGSEA. The CDR3 spells CSGLYGSENEQFF. CDR3 DNA: TGCAGCGGCCTCTACGGTTCGGAGAATGAGCAGTTCTTC.

The chain recombines TRBV5-1 with TRBJ2-3; the D gene could be TRBD1 or TRBD2 (5 bases each). V gave up 5 bases and J gave up 4 bases, with 14 bases separating them. Germline V CDR1 and CDR2: SGHRS, YFSETQ. There are 14 residues in the CDR3. CDR3 coding DNA: TGCGCCAGCAGTCTGGGGGATGTGGCAGATACGCAGTATTTT. It is translated as CASSLGDVADTQYF.

The CDR3 region has the DNA TGTGCCAGCAGCCAAGACCCTAGCGGGGGGTTAGAGACCCAGTACTTC. It codes for CASSQDPSGGLETQYF. This sequence joins TRBV4-2 and TRBJ2-5, with 11 nucleotides matching TRBD2. The CDR3 extends over 16 amino acids. Germline CDR1 is LGHNA and CDR2 is YNFKEQ. V dropped 0 bases and J dropped 4; count of bases not matched to a gene: 4.